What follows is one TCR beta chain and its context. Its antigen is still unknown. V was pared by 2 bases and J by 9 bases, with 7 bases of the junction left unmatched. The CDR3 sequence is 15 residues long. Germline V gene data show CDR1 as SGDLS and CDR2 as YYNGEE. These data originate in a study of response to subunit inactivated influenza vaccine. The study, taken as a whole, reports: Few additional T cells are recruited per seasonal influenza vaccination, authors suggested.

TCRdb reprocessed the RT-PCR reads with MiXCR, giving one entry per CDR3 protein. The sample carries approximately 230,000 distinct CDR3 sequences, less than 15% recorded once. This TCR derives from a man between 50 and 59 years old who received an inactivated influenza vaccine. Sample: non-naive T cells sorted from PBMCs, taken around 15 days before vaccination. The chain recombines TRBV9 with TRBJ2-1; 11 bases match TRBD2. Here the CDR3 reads CASSVGTSGSAEQFF. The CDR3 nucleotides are TGTGCCAGCAGCGTTGGAACTAGCGGGAGCGCTGAGCAGTTCTTC.